A selection of T cell receptor beta chains follows, all from one sample in a study of T cell repertoires in cytomegalovirus infection. For these receptors, no antigen is known. TCRdb ran MiXCR on the reads and lists one entry per CDR3 protein. The table lists approximately 71,000 distinct CDR3 sequences, 20% of them singletons, with about 63% in the top ten. The specimen was CD8+ T cells from cultured PBMCs, collected from culture after CMV antigen stimulation. The receptors here all came from a human donor in good health (CMV status not recorded). Some clones in this sample may be carry-over from other donors' samples. The CDR3 runs from the conserved cysteine through the conserved F or W. D genes are given only for firm matches. Size tells how often a clone was seen (once, few, many) or the class of an expanded clone, and some rows leave it out.

J gene,CDR3 length,D gene,V gene,clone size,CDR3 DNA,CDR3 protein
TRBJ2-7,16,.,TRBV24-1,few,TGTGCCACCAGTGATCGTTCCGGGACGGAGGGTTACGAGCAGTACTTC,CATSDRSGTEGYEQYF
TRBJ1-1,14,.,TRBV6-5,few,TGTGCCAGCAGTTACTCCGGAGCAAACACTGAAGCTTTCTTT,CASSYSGANTEAFF
TRBJ2-7,12,.,TRBV27,.,TGTGCCAGCAGTTCAGCCCCCTACGAGCAGTACTTC,CASSSAPYEQYF
TRBJ2-1,11,.,TRBV7-8,.,TGTGCCAGCAGCTTAGATGGGGAGCAGTTCTTC,CASSLDGEQFF
TRBJ1-5,15,.,TRBV6-6,few,TGTGCCAGCAGTTACCCCGGCCAGACCAATCAGCCCCAGCATTTT,CASSYPGQTNQPQHF
TRBJ1-2,11,.,TRBV9,.,TGTGCCAGCAGCTCTCGCGATGGCTACACCTTC,CASSSRDGYTF
TRBJ1-4,15,.,TRBV27,.,TGTGCCAGCACCAGAAAACGAGGATCTAATGAAAAACTGTTTTTT,CASTRKRGSNEKLFF
TRBJ1-4,12,.,TRBV7-2,few,TGTGCCAGCGGGGGAATTAATGAAAAACTGTTTTTT,CASGGINEKLFF
TRBJ2-7,14,TRBD2,TRBV12-3/TRBV12-4,.,TGTGCCAGCAGTCTCGGGGGGGCCCACTACGAGCAGTACTTC,CASSLGGAHYEQYF
TRBJ2-5,14,.,TRBV7-2,.,TGTGCCAGCAGCTTAAACGCTAGACAAGAGACCCAGTACTTC,CASSLNARQETQYF
TRBJ2-7,14,TRBD1,TRBV7-8,.,TGTGCCAGCAGCTCACAGGGGTTCTCCTACGAGCAGTACTTC,CASSSQGFSYEQYF
TRBJ2-2,15,TRBD2,TRBV7-8,few,TGTGCCAGCAGACCTAGCGGGGGGCTAACCGGGGAGCTGTTTTTT,CASRPSGGLTGELFF
TRBJ1-3,15,.,TRBV7-8,few,TGTGCCAGCAGCTTAGGAGGGGGTTCTGGAAACACCATATATTTT,CASSLGGGSGNTIYF